This T cell receptor (beta chain) was documented in a study of blood T cells in healthy people across ages. Study-wide findings and caveats: Expanded clonotype shifts may have been confounded, as the donors had an unknown CMV status. A roughly linear fall in TCR beta diversity per million T cells was seen with increasing age.

This clonotype was recorded many times. The antigen remains undetermined. Primers used in a second PCR of roughly 7 to 11 cycles were a sample-barcoded 5' primer and a J-beta primer mix. From the 5' RACE reads, TCRdb called clonotypes with MiXCR, one entry per CDR3 protein. The table includes some 1.5 million distinct CDR3 sequences, about 42% detected once. Trimming removed 0 bases at V and 1 base at J, with 6 bases between. Looked up from germline, CDR1 is LNHNV and CDR2 is YYDKDF (reference sequence). CDR3 length: 14 residues. Source material: blood. The chain has TRBV15 and TRBJ2-5, with unresolved D. The receptor comes from a woman younger than 30 in good health. The CDR3 loop reads CATSRDWSQETQYF. In nucleotides, the CDR3 is TGTGCCACCAGCAGAGATTGGAGCCAAGAGACCCAGTACTTC.